This T cell receptor beta chain stems from a study of T-cell memory formation after mild COVID-19. Study in general: The TCR clusters were mostly specific to one donor. Points from the study as a whole: Memory from before infection featured some responding clones, which suggests cross-reactive memory joined. There was no confirmation that second-wave clones peaking on day 37 were SARS-CoV-2 specific.

5'RACE with constant-segment primers built TCRalpha and TCRbeta cDNA libraries with UMIs. TCRdb recomputed calls from the 5' RACE reads with MiXCR, one row per CDR3 protein. This table holds 110,000 or so distinct CDR3 sequences, about 24% found once. V was pared by 2 bases and J by 0 bases, with 19 bases between. Germline V gene sequence: CDR1 SEHNR, CDR2 FQNEAQ (reference sequence). The CDR3 is 18 residues long. This clonotype was detected only a few times. The antigen is not known. Sequencing was performed on PBMCs or a T cell subset sorted from them (not recorded which). The rearrangement joins TRBV7-9 to TRBJ1-1, with D perhaps matching TRBD1 (5 bases). The receptor comes from a man between 18 and 29 years old who had mild COVID-19 (a few samples of this study predate the infection). Cell type and time point are not known. This chain's CDR3 is CASSLIDGGPGLNTEAFF. The CDR3 DNA follows: TGTGCCAGCAGCTTAATTGACGGGGGTCCCGGTTTGAACACTGAAGCTTTCTTT.